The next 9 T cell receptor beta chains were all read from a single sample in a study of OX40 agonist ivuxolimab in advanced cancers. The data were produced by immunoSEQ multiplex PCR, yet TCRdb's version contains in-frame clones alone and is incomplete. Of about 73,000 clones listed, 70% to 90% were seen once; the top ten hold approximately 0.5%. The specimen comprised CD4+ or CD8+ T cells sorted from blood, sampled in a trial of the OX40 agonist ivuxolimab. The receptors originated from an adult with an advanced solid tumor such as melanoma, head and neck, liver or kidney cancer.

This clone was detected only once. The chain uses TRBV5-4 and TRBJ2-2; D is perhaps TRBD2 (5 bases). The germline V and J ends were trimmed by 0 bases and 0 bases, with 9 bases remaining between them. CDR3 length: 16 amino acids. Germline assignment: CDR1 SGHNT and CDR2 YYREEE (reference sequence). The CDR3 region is CASSLGGRSNTGELFF. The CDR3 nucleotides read TGTGCCAGCAGCTTGGGAGGGCGATCGAACACCGGGGAGCTGTTTTTT.

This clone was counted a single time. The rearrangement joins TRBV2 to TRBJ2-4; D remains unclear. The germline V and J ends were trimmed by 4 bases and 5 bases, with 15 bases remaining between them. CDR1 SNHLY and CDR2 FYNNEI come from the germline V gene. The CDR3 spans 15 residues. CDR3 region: CASSVEGRPENIQYF. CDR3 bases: TGTGCCAGCAGTGTAGAAGGCCGACCCGAAAACATTCAGTACTTC.

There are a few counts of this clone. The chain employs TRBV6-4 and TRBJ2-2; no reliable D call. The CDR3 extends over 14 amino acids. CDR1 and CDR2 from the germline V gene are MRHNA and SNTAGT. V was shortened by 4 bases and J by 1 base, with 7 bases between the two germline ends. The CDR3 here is CASSAEQNTGELFF. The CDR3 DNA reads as TGTGCCAGCAGTGCGGAACAGAACACCGGGGAGCTGTTTTTT.

The CDR3 nucleotides read TGTGCCAGCAGCGCAAGGACAGGGAACACTGAAGCTTTCTTT. Encoded protein: CASSARTGNTEAFF. The V and J genes are TRBV11-3 and TRBJ1-1, with 7 bases that match TRBD1. CDR3 length: 14 residues. The V gene's germline CDR1 is SGHNT and CDR2 YENEEA. Germline trimming cut 5 bases from V and 1 base from J; bases unmatched to any gene: 4.

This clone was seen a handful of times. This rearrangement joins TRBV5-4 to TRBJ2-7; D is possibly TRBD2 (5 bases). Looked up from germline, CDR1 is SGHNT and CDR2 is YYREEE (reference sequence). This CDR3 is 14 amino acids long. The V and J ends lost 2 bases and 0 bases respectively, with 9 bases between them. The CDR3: CASSFGADSYEQYF. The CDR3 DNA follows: TGTGCCAGCAGCTTCGGAGCGGACTCCTACGAGCAGTACTTC. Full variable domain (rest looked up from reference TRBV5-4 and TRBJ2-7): ETGVTQSPTHLIKTRGQQVTLRCSSQSGHNTVSWYQQALGQGPQFIFQYYREEENGRGNFPPRFSGLQFPNYSSELNVNALELDDSALYLCASSFGADSYEQYFGPGTRLTVT.

CDR3 bases: TGTGCCAGCAGTGAATGGGGGGGAAATCAGCCCCAGCATTTT. It codes for CASSEWGGNQPQHF. V gene TRBV6-1 combines with J gene TRBJ1-5; weak D call: TRBD1 (5 bases). Trimming took 2 bases from V and 4 from J, leaving 9 bases between them. This CDR3 is built from 14 residues. The V gene's germline CDR1 is MNHNS and CDR2 SASEGT.

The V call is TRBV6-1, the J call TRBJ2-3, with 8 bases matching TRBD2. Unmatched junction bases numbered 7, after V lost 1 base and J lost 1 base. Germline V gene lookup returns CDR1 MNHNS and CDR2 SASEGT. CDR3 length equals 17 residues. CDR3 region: CASSEEAGASGTDTQYF. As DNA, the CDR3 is TGTGCCAGCAGTGAAGAAGCGGGAGCGTCCGGCACAGATACGCAGTATTTT.

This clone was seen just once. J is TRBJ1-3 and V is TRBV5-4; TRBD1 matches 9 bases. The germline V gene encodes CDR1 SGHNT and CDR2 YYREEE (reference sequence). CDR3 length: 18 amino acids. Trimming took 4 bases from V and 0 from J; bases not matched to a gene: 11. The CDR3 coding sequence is TGTGCCAGCAGCCGCGCCCCGGGACAGGGCCCCTCTGGAAACACCATATATTTT. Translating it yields CASSRAPGQGPSGNTIYF.

The CDR3 reads CASSIAGTGLGEQYF. In DNA form, the CDR3 reads TGTGCCAGTAGTATCGCCGGGACAGGGCTAGGCGAGCAGTACTTC. V and J are TRBV19 and TRBJ2-7, with 9 bases fitting TRBD1. V shed 3 bases, J shed 6 bases, and the junction held 9 bases outside the gene matches. The V gene's germline CDR1 is LNHDA and CDR2 SQIVND (reference sequence). The CDR3 is made up of 15 amino acids.